These 25 T cell receptor beta chains were all obtained from the same sample, sequenced in a study of molecular identifiers for immune sequencing clone quantification. Each CDR3 protein gets one entry after TCRdb re-called the PCR reads with MiXCR. The sample carries about half a million distinct CDR3 sequences, under 30% recorded once. The sample taken for sequencing was naive CD8+ T cells from blood, with Jurkat cell RNA spiked in. Subset defined: FACS-sorted CD8+CD4-CCR7+CD45RA+ naive T cells. These TCRs come from a human donor in good health. Some libraries in this study had Jurkat cell RNA spiked in.

Notes on this clonotype: This sequence may be a read error, since a much larger clone differs from it by one base. In DNA, the CDR3 is TGTGCCAGCAGCGCGGAGGGGTTTATCACTGAAGCTTTCTTT. Translation: CASSAEGFITEAFF. The V call is TRBV9, the J call TRBJ1-1, with D maybe TRBD1 (5 bases). The CDR3 is 14 residues long. CDR1 SGDLS and CDR2 YYNGEE come from the germline V gene. Trimming took off 3 bases at V and 4 bases at J, with 13 bases between the two ends.

This chain connects TRBV19 to TRBJ1-4; D is ambiguous. The CDR3 length is 14 residues. CDR1 LNHDA and CDR2 SQIVND come from the germline V gene (reference sequence). Trimming pared 6 bases from V and 0 bases from J, leaving 8 bases between. The CDR3: CASSTATTNEKLFF. CDR3 bases: TGTGCCAGTAGCACAGCCACAACTAATGAAAAACTGTTTTTT.

This clonotype was observed many times. The CDR3 is CASTIRGLGLPEVTRGYEQYF. The CDR3, as DNA: TGTGCCAGCACTATCCGGGGCTTAGGCCTCCCCGAGGTGACCCGGGGTTACGAGCAGTACTTC. This chain joins TRBV28 and TRBJ2-7, with D perhaps assigned TRBD1 or TRBD2 (5 bases each). V was pared by 7 bases and J by 4 bases, with 38 bases between. CDR1 and CDR2 from the germline V gene are MDHEN and SYDVKM. The CDR3 has 21 amino acids.

There are many counts of this clonotype. The chain combines TRBV15 with TRBJ1-1, with 9 bases fitting TRBD1. The length of the CDR3 is 16 residues. Trimming at V came to 3 bases and at J to 5 bases, leaving 10 bases not matched to a gene. Germline CDR1 is LNHNV and CDR2 is YYDKDF (reference sequence). The CDR3: CATSSGTGILRTEAFF. Written as DNA, the CDR3 is TGTGCCACCAGCAGCGGGACAGGGATTCTTCGAACTGAAGCTTTCTTT.

In this sample, this clonotype turned up a few times. This chain connects TRBV7-9 to TRBJ1-4; D is undetermined. Germline V lookup: CDR1 SEHNR, CDR2 FQNEAQ (reference sequence). Trimming removed 2 bases from V and 2 bases from J, with 12 bases in between. The CDR3 has 16 residues. The CDR3: CASSLNRLGTNEKLFF. CDR3 nucleotides: TGTGCCAGCAGCTTAAACCGTCTCGGGACTAATGAAAAACTGTTTTTT.

This clonotype was seen more than once but under ten times. The chain joins TRBV14 to TRBJ1-5; no clear D. CDR3 length: 14 residues. Between the trimmed V and J ends, which lost 3 bases and 4 bases, there was a span of 10 bases. Germline loops: CDR1 SGHDN, CDR2 FVKESK. CDR3 nucleotide sequence: TGTGCCAGCAGCCAGTCAGGTTGGAATCAGCCCCAGCATTTT. Its translation: CASSQSGWNQPQHF. Variable domain in full (rest from reference TRBV14 and TRBJ1-5): EAGVTQFPSHSVIEKGQTVTLRCDPISGHDNLYWYRRVMGKEIKFLLHFVKESKQDESGMPNNRFLAERTGGTYSTLKVQPAELEDSGVYFCASSQSGWNQPQHFGDGTRLSIL.

This clonotype has ten or more counts. The rearrangement uses TRBV29-1 and TRBJ1-2; D not certain. Trimming took off 4 bases at V and 5 bases at J, with 8 bases between the two ends. Germline V gives CDR1 SQVTM, CDR2 ANQGSEA. CDR3 length: 11 residues. In DNA form, the CDR3 reads TGCAGCGTTGCCACCAATTATGGCTACACCTTC. The encoded protein is CSVATNYGYTF.

This clonotype was picked up many times. The gene calls are TRBV30 and TRBJ2-1, with TRBD1 matching 9 bases. Looked up from germline, CDR1 is GTSNPN and CDR2 is SVGIG (reference sequence). This CDR3 contains 15 residues. Trimming removed 3 bases from V and 1 base from J; junction bases left unmatched: 4. The CDR3 protein is CAWSDGTGSYNEQFF. CDR3 DNA sequence: TGTGCCTGGAGCGACGGGACAGGGTCCTACAATGAGCAGTTCTTC.

This clonotype was seen repeatedly, ten times or more. The chain uses TRBV15 and TRBJ2-6; 8 bases line up with TRBD1. The CDR3 length is 17 residues. Germline lookup yields CDR1 LNHNV and CDR2 YYDKDF (reference sequence). J gave up 1 base and V 3 bases, and 5 bases lay outside the gene matches. This CDR3 is CATSSDRGQSGANVLTF. CDR3 coding DNA: TGTGCCACCAGCAGCGACAGGGGCCAATCTGGGGCCAACGTCCTGACTTTC.

The CDR3 DNA follows: TGTGCCAGCAGCCCCGAGACAGGGATCGTTGAAGCTTTCTTT. This codes for CASSPETGIVEAFF. The J gene is TRBJ1-1, the V gene TRBV11-1; 7 bases map to TRBD1. The germline gives CDR1 SGHAT, CDR2 FQDESV (reference sequence). V was pared by 5 bases and J by 7 bases, with 10 bases of the junction left unmatched. CDR3 length: 14 amino acids.

The V gene is TRBV20-1, the J gene TRBJ2-7, with D uncertain. V lost 0 bases and J lost 0, with 6 bases in between. This CDR3 spans 13 amino acids. Germline lookup yields CDR1 DFQATT and CDR2 SNEGSKA (reference sequence). Here the CDR3 reads CSAREGNSYEQYF. CDR3 nucleotides: TGCAGTGCTAGAGAGGGAAACTCCTACGAGCAGTACTTC.

The V gene is TRBV11-2, the J gene TRBJ2-1; possibly TRBD1 for D (7 bases). V lost 0 bases, J lost 8 bases, and 20 bases lay in between. The CDR3 covers 17 residues. From germline, CDR1 is SGHAT and CDR2 FQNNGV. CDR3 residues: CASSLDFRTGWGDEQFF. The DNA of the CDR3 is TGTGCCAGCAGCTTAGATTTCCGGACAGGATGGGGGGATGAGCAGTTCTTC.

This clonotype showed up just a few times. The genes are TRBV12-3 or TRBV12-4 and TRBJ2-7, with D possibly matching TRBD1 (5 bases). Trimming pared 3 bases from V and 7 bases from J, leaving 10 bases between. The CDR3 loop spans 12 amino acids. CDR3 loop: CASSLGPWEQYF. The DNA for the CDR3 is TGTGCCAGCAGTTTGGGGCCCTGGGAGCAGTACTTC.

The V call is TRBV6-2 or TRBV6-3, the J call TRBJ2-7; D may be TRBD2 (5 bases). Trimming took 0 bases from V and 1 from J, leaving 13 bases between them. Germline V gene data show CDR1 as MNHEY and CDR2 as SVGEGT. The CDR3 length is 16 residues. CDR3 bases: TGTGCCAGCAGTTACTCGACTGACCGGGGATCCTACGAGCAGTACTTC. Translation: CASSYSTDRGSYEQYF.

This clonotype was seen a handful of times. The chain employs TRBV19 and TRBJ2-3; possible D gene TRBD1, 6 bases. The CDR3 has 13 amino acids. V dropped 10 bases and J dropped 2 bases, with 13 bases sitting between them. CDR1 and CDR2 (germline): LNHDA, SQIVND (reference sequence). The CDR3 nucleotides are TGTGCCACTTCCCGGACAGACACAGATACGCAGTATTTT. Translation: CATSRTDTDTQYF. The full variable domain, with the rest looked up from reference TRBV19 and TRBJ2-3, is DGGITQSPKYLFRKEGQNVTLSCEQNLNHDAMYWYRQDPGQGLRLIYYSQIVNDFQKGDIAEGYSVSREKKESFPLTVTSAQKNPTAFYLCATSRTDTDTQYFGPGTRLTVL.

This clonotype was observed a handful of times. CDR3 protein: CASRLSRGAMVEAFF. The DNA of the CDR3 is TGCGCCAGCAGATTGAGTAGGGGGGCTATGGTTGAAGCTTTCTTT. The chain uses TRBV4-1 and TRBJ1-1; possible D gene TRBD1, 6 bases. Germline CDR1 reads MGHRA; CDR2 reads YSYEKL. Trimming left V 6 bases short and J 7 bases short, with 21 bases between. The CDR3 sequence is 15 residues long.

This clonotype has more than one count but fewer than ten. This chain joins TRBV10-3 and TRBJ2-5, with D possibly matching TRBD1 (6 bases). The ends were cut back, 6 bases at V and 0 bases at J, with 11 bases in the middle. Germline V gives CDR1 ENHRY, CDR2 SYGVKD. This CDR3 is 14 amino acids long. CDR3 bases: TGTGCCATCAGCCCCAGGGGCGACCAAGAGACCCAGTACTTC. Amino acids: CAISPRGDQETQYF.

As to this clonotype: Because it lacks the conserved phenylalanine or tryptophan at the end, this CDR3 is likely a read error. The rearrangement uses TRBV7-9 and TRBJ2-7; 8 bases match TRBD1. V was pared by 5 bases and J by 6 bases, with 12 bases of the junction left unmatched. The CDR3 extends over 15 amino acids. The germline CDR1 and CDR2 sequences are SEHNR and FQNEAQ (reference sequence). The chain's CDR3 is CASSPPANDRGEQYS. CDR3 bases: TGTGCCAGCAGCCCCCCAGCGAATGACAGGGGCGAGCAGTACTCC.

The chain carries TRBV6-2 or TRBV6-3 and TRBJ2-7; D unresolved. The V and J ends lost 8 bases and 0 bases respectively, with 11 bases between them. The CDR3 sequence is 13 residues long. Germline V gene data show CDR1 as MNHEY and CDR2 as SVGEGT. Written as DNA, the CDR3 is TGTGCCAGCCGTCCCGACACCTCCTACGAGCAGTACTTC. Amino acid sequence: CASRPDTSYEQYF.

The V call is TRBV5-1, the J call TRBJ2-3, with 9 positions matching TRBD2. V was clipped by 0 bases and J by 2 bases; unmatched bases: 7. CDR3 size: 17 residues. Germline CDR1 reads SGHRS; CDR2 reads YFSETQ. Written as DNA, the CDR3 is TGCGCCAGCAGCTTGGAGGTTAGCGGGAGATACACAGATACGCAGTATTTT. Translation gives CASSLEVSGRYTDTQYF.

This clonotype has only a few counts. V gene TRBV5-1 combines with J gene TRBJ1-1; TRBD1 might be the D (5 bases). The V gene's germline CDR1 is SGHRS and CDR2 YFSETQ. This CDR3 spans 15 amino acids. V was clipped by 1 base and J by 3 bases, with 13 bases between them. The CDR3 region is CASSLSGGGYTEAFF. The CDR3 region has the DNA TGCGCCAGCAGCTTGTCCGGGGGGGGGTACACTGAAGCTTTCTTT.

This clonotype was counted ten times or more. The chain employs TRBV5-1 and TRBJ1-3; D uncertain. There are 15 residues in the CDR3. Per the germline V gene, CDR1 is SGHRS and CDR2 is YFSETQ. V dropped 1 base and J dropped 3 bases, with 11 bases sitting between them. The CDR3 reads CASSLYTDGGNTIYF. CDR3 nucleotide sequence: TGCGCCAGCAGCTTGTACACCGACGGTGGAAACACCATATATTTT.

This clonotype is a singleton in its sample. The chain employs TRBV30 and TRBJ2-7; maybe TRBD2 (5 bases). V dropped 4 bases and J dropped 3 bases, with 22 bases sitting between them. This CDR3 has 16 residues. CDR1 GTSNPN and CDR2 SVGIG come from the germline V gene (reference sequence). The CDR3, as DNA: TGTGCCTGGACCCCCCCAAGGGCCCTAGGAGGCTACGAGCAGTACTTC. Translated, it gives CAWTPPRALGGYEQYF. Full variable domain (outside the CDR3, taken from reference TRBV30 and TRBJ2-7): SQTIHQWPATLVQPVGSPLSLECTVEGTSNPNLYWYRQAAGRGLQLLFYSVGIGQISSEVPQNLSASRPQDRQFILSSKKLLLSDSGFYLCAWTPPRALGGYEQYFGPGTRLTVT.

This sequence joins TRBV20-1 and TRBJ2-5; 7 nucleotides match TRBD2. The CDR3 length is 14 residues. Germline V gene data show CDR1 as DFQATT and CDR2 as SNEGSKA (reference sequence). J gave up 5 bases and V 3 bases, and 9 bases lay outside the gene matches. CDR3 region: CSARKEGEGETQYF. The CDR3 DNA reads as TGCAGTGCTAGGAAGGAAGGGGAGGGGGAGACCCAGTACTTC.

V gene TRBV6-5 combines with J gene TRBJ2-2, with a possible D match to TRBD1 (6 bases). This CDR3 contains 14 residues. Trimming removed 10 bases from V and 3 bases from J, with 15 bases in between. In germline, CDR1 is MNHEY, CDR2 SVGAGI. As DNA, the CDR3 is TGTGCCACCGGGACACACCCGGACACCGGGGAGCTGTTTTTT. Amino acid sequence: CATGTHPDTGELFF.